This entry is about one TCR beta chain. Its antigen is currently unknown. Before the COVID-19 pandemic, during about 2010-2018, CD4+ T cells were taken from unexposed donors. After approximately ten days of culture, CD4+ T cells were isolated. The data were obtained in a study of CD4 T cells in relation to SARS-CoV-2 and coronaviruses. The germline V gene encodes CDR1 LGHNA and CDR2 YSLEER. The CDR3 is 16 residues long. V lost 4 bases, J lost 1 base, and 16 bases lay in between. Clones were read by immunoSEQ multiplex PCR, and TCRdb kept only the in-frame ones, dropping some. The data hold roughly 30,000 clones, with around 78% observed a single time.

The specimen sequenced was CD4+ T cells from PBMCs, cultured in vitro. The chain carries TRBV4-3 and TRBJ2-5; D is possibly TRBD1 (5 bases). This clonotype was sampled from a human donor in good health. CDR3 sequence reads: CASSLTYRQFQETQYF. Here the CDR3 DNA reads TGCGCCAGCAGCCTAACATATCGACAGTTCCAAGAGACCCAGTACTTC.